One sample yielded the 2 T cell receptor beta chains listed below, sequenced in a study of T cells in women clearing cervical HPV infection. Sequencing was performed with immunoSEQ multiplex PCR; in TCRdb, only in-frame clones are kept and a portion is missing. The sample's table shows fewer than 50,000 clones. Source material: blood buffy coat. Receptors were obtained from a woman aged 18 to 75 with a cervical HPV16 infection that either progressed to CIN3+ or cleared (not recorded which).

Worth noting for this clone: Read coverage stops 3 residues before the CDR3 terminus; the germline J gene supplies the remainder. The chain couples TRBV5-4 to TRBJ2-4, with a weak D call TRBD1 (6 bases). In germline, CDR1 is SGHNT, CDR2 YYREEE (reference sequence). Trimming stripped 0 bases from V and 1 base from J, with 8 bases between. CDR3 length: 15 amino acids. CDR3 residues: CASSLVGGAKNIQYF. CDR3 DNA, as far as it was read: TGTGCCAGCAGCTTGGTTGGGGGCGCCAAAAACATT.

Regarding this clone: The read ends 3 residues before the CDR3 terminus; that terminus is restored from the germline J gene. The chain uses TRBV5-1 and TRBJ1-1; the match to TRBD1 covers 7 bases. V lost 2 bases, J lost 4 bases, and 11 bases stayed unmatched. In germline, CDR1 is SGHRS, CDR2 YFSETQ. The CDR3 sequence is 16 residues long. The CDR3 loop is CASSLNIQGLGTEAFF. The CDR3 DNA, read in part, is TGCGCCAGCAGCTTAAATATACAGGGGTTGGGCACTGAA. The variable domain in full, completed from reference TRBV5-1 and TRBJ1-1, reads KAGVTQTPRYLIKTRGQQVTLSCSPISGHRSVSWYQQTPGQGLQFLFEYFSETQRNKGNFPGRFSGRQFSNSRSEMNVSTLELGDSALYLCASSLNIQGLGTEAFFGQGTRLTVV.